The sequence of this T cell receptor beta chain was determined in a study of T cells after yellow fever vaccination. They built TCR cDNA with 5'RACE template switching, a step that put in a universal primer site and UMIs. In TCRdb, the 5' RACE reads were re-called with MiXCR into one record per CDR3 protein. Of 450,000 to 650,000 distinct CDR3 sequences listed, about a fifth are singletons. This clonotype was observed a handful of times. CDR1 SNHLY and CDR2 FYNNEI come from the germline V gene. Trimming pared 7 bases from V and 2 bases from J, leaving 9 bases between. This CDR3 has 13 residues. V and J are TRBV2 and TRBJ1-5, with D hard to call. The starting material was PBMCs, obtained around 3 weeks after the first yellow fever vaccination. This TCR was recovered from a man younger than 35 who received the YFV17D yellow fever vaccine. In DNA, the CDR3 is TGTGCCAGCATGCTCCAGGGCAATCAGCCCCAGCATTTT. Its protein is CASMLQGNQPQHF.